The 25 T cell receptor beta chains below come from one sample, sequenced in a study of regulatory T cells in long-lasting Graves disease. The time point: newly diagnosed GD, antithyroid drugs for less than 3 months. Generation of the TCR library employed RNA extracted from PBMCs. Building the TCR beta libraries relied on iRepertoire HTBI primers, and CDR3 regions underwent Arm-PCR. TCRdb reanalysed the multiplex PCR reads using MiXCR and keeps one entry per CDR3 protein. The sample carries fewer than 650,000 distinct CDR3 sequences, 15% to 20% recorded once. These same data were also listed under a study on T cells in Graves' hyperthyroidism and ophthalmopathy.

Sequencing used peripheral blood mononuclear cells (PBMCs), obtained at new diagnosis, from a patient treated with antithyroid drugs. The receptor set was obtained from a man between 18 and 29 years old with Graves disease.

The chain combines TRBV13 with TRBJ1-3; weak D call: TRBD1 (5 bases). The CDR3 is 18 residues long. V dropped 1 base and J dropped 0 bases, with 16 bases sitting between them. Germline-derived CDR1 and CDR2 are PRHDT and FYEKMQ (reference sequence). The CDR3 spells CASSLELPGGDSGNTIYF. CDR3 nucleotide sequence: TGTGCCAGCAGCTTAGAGTTACCCGGGGGGGACTCTGGAAACACCATATATTTT.

This rearrangement joins TRBV12-3 or TRBV12-4 to TRBJ2-5; D tentatively reads TRBD1 or TRBD2 (5 bases each). V shed 4 bases and J shed 5 bases, with 11 bases lying between them. The CDR3 extends over 13 amino acids. Here the CDR3 reads CASSSIRGETQYF. The DNA of the CDR3 is TGTGCCAGCAGTTCGATCCGGGGCGAGACCCAGTACTTC.

This rearrangement joins TRBV15 to TRBJ2-2, with D perhaps TRBD2 (7 bases). Trimming took off 5 bases at V and 5 bases at J, with 21 bases between the two ends. CDR1 and CDR2 from the germline V gene are LNHNV and YYDKDF (reference sequence). The CDR3 consists of 17 residues. The CDR3 region has the DNA TGTGCCACCAGCTCCCCCCCAGGGGAGGGCCGGACCGGGGAGCTGTTTTTT. Its translation is CATSSPPGEGRTGELFF.

The sample holds many counts of this clonotype. The V call is TRBV2, the J call TRBJ2-3; D not certain. Between the trimmed V and J ends, which lost 1 base and 6 bases, there was a span of 2 bases. Germline CDR1 reads SNHLY; CDR2 reads FYNNEI. The CDR3 contains 11 residues. CDR3 DNA: TGTGCCAGCAGTGAAGTCGATACGCAGTATTTT. Protein: CASSEVDTQYF.

The V and J genes are TRBV5-4 and TRBJ2-3; D remains ambiguous. Germline V CDR1 and CDR2: SGHNT, YYREEE (reference sequence). Trimming removed 0 bases from V and 0 bases from J, with 11 bases in between. This CDR3 has 16 residues. The CDR3 is CASSLESLASTDTQYF. CDR3 in DNA: TGTGCCAGCAGCTTGGAATCGCTGGCCAGCACAGATACGCAGTATTTT.

This clonotype was observed at least ten times. The rearrangement joins TRBV5-1 to TRBJ2-4; 11 nucleotides agree with TRBD2. CDR1 and CDR2 from the germline V gene are SGHRS and YFSETQ. Trimming took 4 bases from V and 6 from J; bases not matched to a gene: 12. This CDR3 is built from 17 residues. The CDR3 coding sequence is TGCGCCAGCAGCAAACCTGAGGACGGACTAGCGGGAAACATTCAGTACTTC. Its protein product is CASSKPEDGLAGNIQYF.

This clonotype appeared many times. This rearrangement joins TRBV5-1 to TRBJ2-7; D assignment may be TRBD1 or TRBD2 (5 bases each). This CDR3 spans 13 amino acids. The germline V gene has CDR1 SGHRS and CDR2 YFSETQ. V was clipped by 0 bases and J by 7 bases, with 11 bases between them. CDR3 sequence (DNA): TGCGCCAGCAGCTTGGCGCCAGGGAGTGAGCAGTACTTC. Amino acid sequence: CASSLAPGSEQYF.

This clonotype was counted at least ten times. The rearrangement joins TRBV12-3 or TRBV12-4 to TRBJ1-1; 7 bases are a match to TRBD1. V lost 8 bases and J lost 4; bases outside the gene matches: 7. The length of the CDR3 is 13 residues. CDR3 nucleotides: TGTGCCAGCGGTACTCACAGGGGCACTGAAGCTTTCTTT. Translation gives CASGTHRGTEAFF.

V and J are TRBV7-3 and TRBJ2-3; 11 nucleotides match TRBD2. V was clipped by 7 bases and J by 4 bases; unmatched bases: 4. This CDR3 is 14 amino acids long. Germline-derived CDR1 and CDR2 are SGHTA and FQGTGA. The CDR3 here is CASKLAGASDTQYF. In nucleotides, the CDR3 is TGTGCCAGCAAACTAGCGGGAGCGTCAGATACGCAGTATTTT. Using reference TRBV7-3 and TRBJ2-3 for the parts outside the CDR3, the full variable domain is GAGVSQTPSNKVTEKGKYVELRCDPISGHTALYWYRQSLGQGPEFLIYFQGTGAADDSGLPNDRFFAVRPEGSVSTLKIQRTERGDSAVYLCASKLAGASDTQYFGPGTRLTVL.

The chain joins TRBV11-1 to TRBJ2-1, with D possibly being TRBD1 (9 bases). Germline CDR1 and CDR2: SGHAT and FQDESV (reference sequence). The CDR3 has 18 residues. V lost 5 bases to trimming and J lost 0 bases, with 20 bases between them. This CDR3 reads CASSTRGGTGSSYNEQFF. CDR3 DNA: TGTGCCAGCAGCACTCGCGGGGGGACAGGGAGCTCCTACAATGAGCAGTTCTTC.

The chain carries TRBV6-1 and TRBJ1-1; D may be TRBD1 (5 bases). Between the trimmed V and J ends, which lost 8 bases and 10 bases, there was a span of 23 bases. The CDR3 covers 14 residues. Germline lookup yields CDR1 MNHNS and CDR2 SASEGT. CDR3 DNA: TGTGCCAGCGGCTTTTCAGGGAGGGGTAGGGTAGCTTTCTTT. As protein: CASGFSGRGRVAFF.

This clonotype occurred a few times. The chain combines TRBV28 with TRBJ2-6; no clear D. CDR3 length: 17 amino acids. From germline, CDR1 is MDHEN and CDR2 SYDVKM. V lost 11 bases and J lost 0, with 20 bases in between. The CDR3 here is CALSQDAYSSGANVLTF. Here the CDR3 DNA reads TGTGCCCTCAGTCAGGACGCTTATTCCTCTGGGGCCAACGTCCTGACTTTC.

This clonotype was detected ten times or more. The chain joins TRBV28 to TRBJ2-3, with 11 bases aligning to TRBD2. The CDR3 is 17 amino acids. The ends lost 8 bases at V and 0 bases at J; junction bases unmatched: 10. The germline gives CDR1 MDHEN, CDR2 SYDVKM. DNA of the CDR3: TGTGCCAGCCGACTTCGACTAGCGGGAATTAGCACAGATACGCAGTATTTT. It is translated as CASRLRLAGISTDTQYF.

The V call is TRBV30, the J call TRBJ2-2, with 15 bases fitting TRBD2. With V trimmed by 4 bases and J by 7 bases, 10 bases remained unmatched. The V gene's germline CDR1 is GTSNPN and CDR2 SVGIG (reference sequence). The CDR3 runs 17 residues. CDR3 sequence: CAWNGLAGGRRGGELFF. Written as DNA, the CDR3 is TGTGCCTGGAACGGACTAGCGGGAGGGCGGCGAGGCGGGGAGCTGTTTTTT.

The chain joins TRBV11-2 to TRBJ2-1, with TRBD2 identical over 7 bases. The CDR3 is 14 amino acids. J was trimmed by 5 bases and V by 5 bases; bases with no gene match: 6. Germline CDR1 SGHAT, CDR2 FQNNGV. CDR3 sequence (DNA): TGTGCCAGCAGCCTCACTAGCGCCCACAATGAGCAGTTCTTC. Translation gives CASSLTSAHNEQFF.

DNA of the CDR3: TGCAGTGCTAGGAAGGGTACACATCAGCCCCAGCATTTT. The encoded protein is CSARKGTHQPQHF. The chain joins TRBV20-1 to TRBJ1-5; D remains unclear. This CDR3 is 13 amino acids long. Trimming stripped 3 bases from V and 5 bases from J, with 11 bases between. Germline loops: CDR1 DFQATT, CDR2 SNEGSKA (reference sequence).

A few counts support this clonotype. The V and J genes are TRBV4-2 and TRBJ2-7, with D perhaps matching TRBD1 (6 bases). V lost 3 bases and J 3 bases, leaving 12 bases between the germline ends. The germline V gene has CDR1 LGHNA and CDR2 YNFKEQ. The CDR3 contains 14 residues. The CDR3 DNA follows: TGTGCCAGCAGCCAGGCGCTAGGGGGCTACGAGCAGTACTTC. It yields the protein CASSQALGGYEQYF.

In its sample, this clonotype was seen many times. The chain employs TRBV5-1 and TRBJ2-1; D gene unclear. Trimming took off 6 bases at V and 0 bases at J, with 4 bases between the two ends. Germline values: CDR1 SGHRS, CDR2 YFSETQ. The CDR3 length is 12 residues. The CDR3 nucleotides are TGCGCCAGCACTTTCTCCTACAATGAGCAGTTCTTC. Its protein is CASTFSYNEQFF.

This clonotype has only a few counts. The chain employs TRBV27 and TRBJ1-5; 7 bases line up with TRBD1. The germline V gene has CDR1 MNHEY and CDR2 SMNVEV (reference sequence). Losses at the gene ends were 4 bases for V and 3 bases for J; bases not matched to a gene: 12. The CDR3 sequence is 17 residues long. CDR3 DNA sequence: TGTGCCAGCAGTTCGACCCCGACAGGGAACTTCAATCAGCCCCAGCATTTT. Translating gives CASSSTPTGNFNQPQHF.

This clonotype was found many times. This chain uses TRBV7-2 with TRBJ2-7; the match to TRBD2 covers 13 bases. This CDR3 spans 15 amino acids. J gave up 3 bases and V 4 bases, and 3 bases lay outside the gene matches. Germline V lookup: CDR1 SGHTA, CDR2 FQGNSA. CDR3 nucleotides: TGTGCCAGCAGCTCCGGACTAGCGGGAGTCTACGAGCAGTACTTC. Translated, it gives CASSSGLAGVYEQYF. Full variable domain (rest looked up from reference TRBV7-2 and TRBJ2-7): GAGVSQSPSNKVTEKGKDVELRCDPISGHTALYWYRQSLGQGLEFLIYFQGNSAPDKSGLPSDRFSAERTGGSVSTLTIQRTQQEDSAVYLCASSSGLAGVYEQYFGPGTRLTVT.

This clonotype was counted many times. The V call is TRBV6-5, the J call TRBJ2-1; D not certain. Per the germline V gene, CDR1 is MNHEY and CDR2 is SVGAGI. V was cut by 2 bases and J by 0 bases, with 8 bases left in between. The CDR3 has 15 residues. CDR3 bases: TGTGCCAGCAGTTACGGGTCTACCTCCTACAATGAGCAGTTCTTC. Protein product: CASSYGSTSYNEQFF.

The chain uses TRBV12-3 or TRBV12-4 and TRBJ1-5; D perhaps matches TRBD1 (5 bases). This CDR3 is built from 15 residues. V lost 1 base and J lost 6, with 13 bases in between. CDR3 in amino acids: CASSLGWGNSQPQHF. CDR3 nucleotides: TGTGCCAGCAGTTTAGGCTGGGGGAACAGTCAGCCCCAGCATTTT.

This chain links TRBV29-1 with TRBJ1-1; 9 bases are shared with TRBD1. CDR3 size: 13 residues. Germline loops: CDR1 SQVTM, CDR2 ANQGSEA. After removal of 5 bases from V and 5 bases from J, the junction contained 6 bases not matched to a gene. The CDR3 DNA follows: TGCAGCGTTTCCGGGACAGGGAGGACTGAAGCTTTCTTT. Protein product: CSVSGTGRTEAFF.

This clonotype was found many times. CDR3 in DNA: TGTGCCAGCAGGGCAACTAGCGGAGTCTCCTACGAGCAGTACTTC. Residues: CASRATSGVSYEQYF. The chain employs TRBV28 and TRBJ2-7, with 8 bases fitting TRBD2. Germline trimming cut 6 bases from V and 0 bases from J; bases unmatched to any gene: 7. Germline loops: CDR1 MDHEN, CDR2 SYDVKM. The CDR3 has 15 residues. The full variable domain, rest sourced from reference TRBV28 and TRBJ2-7, is DVKVTQSSRYLVKRTGEKVFLECVQDMDHENMFWYRQDPGLGLRLIYFSYDVKMKEKGDIPEGYSVSREKKERFSLILESASTNQTSMYLCASRATSGVSYEQYFGPGTRLTVT.

This clonotype was observed a few times. This chain links TRBV5-4 with TRBJ1-2; tentative D call: TRBD1 (5 bases). The germline gives CDR1 SGHNT, CDR2 YYREEE (reference sequence). The V gene lost 2 bases and the J gene lost 3 bases, with 14 bases spanning the gap. The CDR3 runs 15 residues. CDR3 protein: CASSFGTLTDYGYTF. The DNA for the CDR3 is TGTGCCAGCAGCTTTGGGACCCTTACCGACTATGGCTACACCTTC. Based on the CDR3 plus reference TRBV5-4 and TRBJ1-2, the full variable domain is ETGVTQSPTHLIKTRGQQVTLRCSSQSGHNTVSWYQQALGQGPQFIFQYYREEENGRGNFPPRFSGLQFPNYSSELNVNALELDDSALYLCASSFGTLTDYGYTFGSGTRLTVV.